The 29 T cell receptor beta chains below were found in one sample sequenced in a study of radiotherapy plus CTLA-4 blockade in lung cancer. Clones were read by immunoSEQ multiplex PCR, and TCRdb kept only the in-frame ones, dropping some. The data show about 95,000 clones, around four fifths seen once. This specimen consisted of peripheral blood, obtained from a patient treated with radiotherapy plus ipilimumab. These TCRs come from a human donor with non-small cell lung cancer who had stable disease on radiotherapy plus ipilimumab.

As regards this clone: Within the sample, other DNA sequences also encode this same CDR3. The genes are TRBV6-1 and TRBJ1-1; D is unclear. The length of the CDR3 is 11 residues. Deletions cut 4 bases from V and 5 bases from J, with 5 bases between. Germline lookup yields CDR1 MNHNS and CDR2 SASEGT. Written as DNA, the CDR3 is TGTGCCAGCAGTGGCGGGACTGAAGCTTTCTTT. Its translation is CASSGGTEAFF.

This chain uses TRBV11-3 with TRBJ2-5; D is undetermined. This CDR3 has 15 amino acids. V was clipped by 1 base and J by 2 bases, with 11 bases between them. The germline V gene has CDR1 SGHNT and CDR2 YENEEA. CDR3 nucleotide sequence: TGTGCCAGCAGCTTAGGGCCGGGCCCACAAGAGACCCAGTACTTC. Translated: CASSLGPGPQETQYF.

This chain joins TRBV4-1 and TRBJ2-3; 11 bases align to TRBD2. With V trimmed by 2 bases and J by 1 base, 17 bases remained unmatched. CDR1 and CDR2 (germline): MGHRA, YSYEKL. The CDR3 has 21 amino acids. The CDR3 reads CASSQYTGTSGGGGGTDTQYF. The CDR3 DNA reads TGCGCCAGCAGCCAATACACAGGGACTAGCGGAGGAGGAGGGGGCACAGATACGCAGTATTTT.

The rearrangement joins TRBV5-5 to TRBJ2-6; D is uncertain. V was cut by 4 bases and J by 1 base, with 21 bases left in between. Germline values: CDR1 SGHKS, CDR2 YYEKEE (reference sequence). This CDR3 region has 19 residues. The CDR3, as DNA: TGTGCCAGCAGCCTCCATGGGGTCACGTCCGTTTCTGGGGCCAACGTCCTGACTTTC. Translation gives CASSLHGVTSVSGANVLTF.

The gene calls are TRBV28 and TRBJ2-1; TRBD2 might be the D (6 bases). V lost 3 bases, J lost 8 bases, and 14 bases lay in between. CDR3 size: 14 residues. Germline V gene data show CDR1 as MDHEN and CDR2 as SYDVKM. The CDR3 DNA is TGTGCCAGCAGTTTCGGGACTCTAGCCCATGAGCAGTTCTTC. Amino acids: CASSFGTLAHEQFF. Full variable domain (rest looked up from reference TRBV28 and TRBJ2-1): DVKVTQSSRYLVKRTGEKVFLECVQDMDHENMFWYRQDPGLGLRLIYFSYDVKMKEKGDIPEGYSVSREKKERFSLILESASTNQTSMYLCASSFGTLAHEQFFGPGTRLTVL.

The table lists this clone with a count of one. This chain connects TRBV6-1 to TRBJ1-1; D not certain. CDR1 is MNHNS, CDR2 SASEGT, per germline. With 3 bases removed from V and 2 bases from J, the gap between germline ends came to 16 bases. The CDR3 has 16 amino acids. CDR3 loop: CASSDLSNPTNTEAFF. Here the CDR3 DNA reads TGTGCCAGCAGTGACCTTTCCAATCCAACTAACACTGAAGCTTTCTTT.

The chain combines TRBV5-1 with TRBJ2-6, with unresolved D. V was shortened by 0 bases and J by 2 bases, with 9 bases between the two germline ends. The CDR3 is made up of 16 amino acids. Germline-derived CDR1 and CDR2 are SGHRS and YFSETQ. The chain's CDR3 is CASSLGLLPGANVLTF. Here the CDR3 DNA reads TGCGCCAGCAGCTTGGGACTCCTCCCTGGGGCCAACGTCCTGACTTTC.

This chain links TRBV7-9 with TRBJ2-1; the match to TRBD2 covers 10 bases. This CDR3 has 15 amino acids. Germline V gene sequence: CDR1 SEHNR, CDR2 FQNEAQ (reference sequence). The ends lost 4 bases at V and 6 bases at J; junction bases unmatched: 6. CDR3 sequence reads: CASSSAGGPTNEQFF. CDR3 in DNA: TGTGCCAGCAGCTCAGCGGGGGGGCCTACCAATGAGCAGTTCTTC.

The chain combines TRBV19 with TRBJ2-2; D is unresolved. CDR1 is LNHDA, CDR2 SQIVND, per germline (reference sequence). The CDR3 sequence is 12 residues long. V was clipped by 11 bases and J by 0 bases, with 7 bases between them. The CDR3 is CAAQTNTGELFF. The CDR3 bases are TGTGCCGCACAGACGAACACCGGGGAGCTGTTTTTT. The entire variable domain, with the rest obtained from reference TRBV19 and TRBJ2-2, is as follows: DGGITQSPKYLFRKEGQNVTLSCEQNLNHDAMYWYRQDPGQGLRLIYYSQIVNDFQKGDIAEGYSVSREKKESFPLTVTSAQKNPTAFYLCAAQTNTGELFFGEGSRLTVL.

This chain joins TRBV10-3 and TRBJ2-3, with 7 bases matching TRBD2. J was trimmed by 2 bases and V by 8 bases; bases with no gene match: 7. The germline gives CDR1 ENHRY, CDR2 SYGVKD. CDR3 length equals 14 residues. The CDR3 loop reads CAIQSGLTTDTQYF. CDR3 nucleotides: TGTGCCATCCAGTCGGGACTAACCACAGATACGCAGTATTTT.

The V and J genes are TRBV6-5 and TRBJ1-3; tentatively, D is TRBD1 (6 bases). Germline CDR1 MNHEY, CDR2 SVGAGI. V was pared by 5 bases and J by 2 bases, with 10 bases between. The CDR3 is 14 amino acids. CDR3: CASSTRGTGNTIYF. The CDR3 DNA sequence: TGTGCCAGCAGTACCAGGGGTACTGGAAACACCATATATTTT.

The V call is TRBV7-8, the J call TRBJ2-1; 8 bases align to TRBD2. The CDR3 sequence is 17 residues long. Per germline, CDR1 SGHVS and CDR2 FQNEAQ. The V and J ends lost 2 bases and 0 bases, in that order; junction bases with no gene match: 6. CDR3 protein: CASSLWREASSYNEQFF. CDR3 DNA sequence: TGTGCCAGCAGCTTATGGCGGGAGGCCAGCTCCTACAATGAGCAGTTCTTC.

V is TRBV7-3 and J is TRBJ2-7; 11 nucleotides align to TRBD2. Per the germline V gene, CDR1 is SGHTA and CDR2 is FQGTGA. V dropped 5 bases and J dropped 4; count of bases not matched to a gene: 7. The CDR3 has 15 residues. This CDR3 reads CASSTTSGSQYEQYF. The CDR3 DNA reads TGTGCCAGCAGCACTACTAGCGGGAGCCAGTACGAGCAGTACTTC.

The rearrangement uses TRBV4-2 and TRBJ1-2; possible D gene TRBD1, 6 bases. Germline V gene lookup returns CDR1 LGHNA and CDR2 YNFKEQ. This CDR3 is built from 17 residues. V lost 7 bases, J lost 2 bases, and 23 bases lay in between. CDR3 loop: CASMLYRGRTQNYGYTF. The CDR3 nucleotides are TGTGCCAGCATGCTCTACCGGGGGCGAACACAGAACTATGGCTACACCTTC.

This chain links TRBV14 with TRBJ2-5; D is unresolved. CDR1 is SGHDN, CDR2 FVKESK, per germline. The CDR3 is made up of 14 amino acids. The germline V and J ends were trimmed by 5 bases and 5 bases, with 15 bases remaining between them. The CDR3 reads CASSYGRIAETQYF. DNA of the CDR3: TGTGCCAGCAGCTACGGACGGATTGCGGAGACCCAGTACTTC.

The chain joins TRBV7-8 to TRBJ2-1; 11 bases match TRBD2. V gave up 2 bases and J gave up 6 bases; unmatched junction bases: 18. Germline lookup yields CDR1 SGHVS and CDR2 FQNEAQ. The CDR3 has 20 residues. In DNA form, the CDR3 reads TGTGCCAGCAGCTTACCGGGAACTAGCGGGAGAGGCCTAAGGGGCAATGAGCAGTTCTTC. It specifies CASSLPGTSGRGLRGNEQFF.

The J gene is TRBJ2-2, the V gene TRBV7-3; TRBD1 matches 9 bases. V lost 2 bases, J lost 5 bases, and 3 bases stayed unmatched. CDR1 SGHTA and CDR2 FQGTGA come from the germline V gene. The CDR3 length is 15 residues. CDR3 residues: CASSLLGQGTGELFF. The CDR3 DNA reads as TGTGCCAGCAGCTTACTGGGACAGGGTACCGGGGAGCTGTTTTTT.

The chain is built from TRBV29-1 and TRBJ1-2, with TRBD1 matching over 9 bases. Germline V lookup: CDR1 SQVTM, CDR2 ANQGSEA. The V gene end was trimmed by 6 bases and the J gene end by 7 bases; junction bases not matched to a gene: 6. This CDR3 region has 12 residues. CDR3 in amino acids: CSVGDRVGGYTF. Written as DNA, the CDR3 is TGCAGCGTGGGGGACAGGGTTGGTGGCTACACCTTC.

The CDR3 here is CASSSVGQGNGETQYF. DNA for the CDR3: TGTGCCAGCAGTTCGGTGGGACAGGGGAATGGGGAGACCCAGTACTTC. The chain links TRBV28 to TRBJ2-5; 10 bases fit TRBD1. This CDR3 has 16 residues. Trimming at V came to 4 bases and at J to 5 bases, leaving 10 bases not matched to a gene. In germline, CDR1 is MDHEN, CDR2 SYDVKM.

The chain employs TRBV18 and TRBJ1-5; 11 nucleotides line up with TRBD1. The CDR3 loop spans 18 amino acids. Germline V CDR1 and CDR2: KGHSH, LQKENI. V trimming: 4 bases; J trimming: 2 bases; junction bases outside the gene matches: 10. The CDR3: CASSQSPGTGGGNQPQHF. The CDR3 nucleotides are TGTGCCAGCTCACAGAGTCCCGGGACAGGGGGAGGCAATCAGCCCCAGCATTTT.

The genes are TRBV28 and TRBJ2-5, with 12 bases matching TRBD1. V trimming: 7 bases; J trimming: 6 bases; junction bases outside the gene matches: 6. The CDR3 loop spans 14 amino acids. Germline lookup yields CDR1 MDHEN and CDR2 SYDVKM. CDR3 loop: CASIGTGGMKTQYF. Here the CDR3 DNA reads TGTGCCAGCATTGGGACAGGGGGCATGAAGACCCAGTACTTC.

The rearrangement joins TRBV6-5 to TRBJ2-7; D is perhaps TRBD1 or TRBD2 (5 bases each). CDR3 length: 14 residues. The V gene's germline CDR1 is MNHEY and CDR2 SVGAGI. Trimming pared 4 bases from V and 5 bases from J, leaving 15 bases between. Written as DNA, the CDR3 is TGTGCCAGCAGTTCTGGGCAGGGAGAGGACGAGCAGTACTTC. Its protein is CASSSGQGEDEQYF.

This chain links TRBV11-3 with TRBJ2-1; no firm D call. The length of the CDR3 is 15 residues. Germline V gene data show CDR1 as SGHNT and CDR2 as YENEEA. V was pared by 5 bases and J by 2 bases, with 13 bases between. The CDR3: CASSLSPGPYNEQFF. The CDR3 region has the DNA TGTGCCAGCAGCCTCTCTCCAGGCCCCTACAATGAGCAGTTCTTC.

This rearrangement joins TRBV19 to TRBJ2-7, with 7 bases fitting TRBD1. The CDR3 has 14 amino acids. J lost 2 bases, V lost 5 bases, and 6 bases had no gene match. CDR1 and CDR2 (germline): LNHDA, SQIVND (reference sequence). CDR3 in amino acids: CASSPSGQPYEQYF. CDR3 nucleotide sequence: TGTGCCAGTAGTCCTTCGGGACAGCCCTACGAGCAGTACTTC.

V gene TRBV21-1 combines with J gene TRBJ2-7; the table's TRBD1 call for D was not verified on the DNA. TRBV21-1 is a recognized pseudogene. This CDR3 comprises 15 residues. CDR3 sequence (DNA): TGTGCCAGCAGCCAGGACAGGGTCACAACCTACGAGCAGTACTTC. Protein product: CASSQDRVTTYEQYF.

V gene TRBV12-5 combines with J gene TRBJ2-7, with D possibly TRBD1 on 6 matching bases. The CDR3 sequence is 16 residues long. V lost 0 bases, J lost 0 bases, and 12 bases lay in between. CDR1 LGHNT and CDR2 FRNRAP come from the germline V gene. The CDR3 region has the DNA TGTGCTAGTGGTTTGGTAATGACAGGCTACTCCTACGAGCAGTACTTC. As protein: CASGLVMTGYSYEQYF.

This chain's CDR3 is CASRGADNSPLHF. Here the CDR3 DNA reads TGTGCCAGCAGGGGGGCCGATAATTCACCCCTCCACTTT. V and J are TRBV5-4 and TRBJ1-6; a possible D gene is TRBD1 (6 bases). The CDR3 totals 13 residues. Germline CDR1 is SGHNT and CDR2 is YYREEE (reference sequence). Trimming took 5 bases from V and 5 from J, leaving 8 bases between them.

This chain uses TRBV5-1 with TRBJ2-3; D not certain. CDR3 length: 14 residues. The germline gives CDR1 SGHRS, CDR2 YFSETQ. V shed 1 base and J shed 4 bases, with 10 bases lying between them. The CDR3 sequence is CASSLQGLADTQYF. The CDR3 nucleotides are TGCGCCAGCAGCTTGCAAGGGTTGGCAGATACGCAGTATTTT.

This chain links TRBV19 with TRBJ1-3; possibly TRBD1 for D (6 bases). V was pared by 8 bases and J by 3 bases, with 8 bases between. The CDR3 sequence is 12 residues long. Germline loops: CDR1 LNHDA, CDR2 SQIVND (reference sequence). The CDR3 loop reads CASRDIGNTIYF. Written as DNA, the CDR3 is TGTGCCAGTCGGGACATTGGAAACACCATATATTTT.